These 15 T cell receptor beta chains came from one sample sequenced in a study of T cell changes during pregnancy in multiple sclerosis. The assay was immunoSEQ multiplex PCR, and TCRdb's table has in-frame clones only and misses some. Of approximately 70,000 clones in the sample, 91% were seen once. Sequencing was performed on peripheral blood, taken in the third trimester of pregnancy. Receptor source: a female donor in good health, enrolled as a control in a pregnancy study.

The CDR3 loop reads CASSLGGSTEAFF. CDR3 bases: TGTGCCAGCAGTTTAGGAGGGTCCACTGAAGCTTTCTTT. The J gene is TRBJ1-1, the V gene TRBV27; D is unclear. The CDR3 is made up of 13 amino acids. The germline V gene has CDR1 MNHEY and CDR2 SMNVEV (reference sequence). The V gene lost 2 bases and the J gene lost 4 bases, with 8 bases spanning the gap.

The rearrangement links TRBV28 to TRBJ2-7, with a tentative D call TRBD1 (6 bases). Trimming cost V 6 bases and J 4 bases, with 13 bases left between them. CDR1 and CDR2 (germline): MDHEN, SYDVKM. This CDR3 is built from 13 residues. The CDR3 nucleotides are TGTGCCAGCAGCCGGGACATTGCTTACGAGCAGTACTTC. Its translation is CASSRDIAYEQYF.

This rearrangement joins TRBV7-2 to TRBJ2-7; 8 bases match TRBD2. This CDR3 region has 14 residues. Per germline, CDR1 SGHTA and CDR2 FQGNSA. Trimming at V came to 5 bases and at J to 7 bases, leaving 10 bases not matched to a gene. CDR3 loop: CASSRPGLAVEQYF. The CDR3 coding sequence is TGTGCCAGCAGCCGCCCCGGACTAGCCGTTGAGCAGTACTTC.

J is TRBJ2-7 and V is TRBV9; 10 nucleotides line up with TRBD1. With 0 bases clipped from V and 0 bases from J, the junction kept 3 bases outside the gene matches. Per germline, CDR1 SGDLS and CDR2 YYNGEE. This CDR3 is built from 16 residues. The CDR3 is CASSVGGQGSSYEQYF. The CDR3 nucleotides read TGTGCCAGCAGCGTAGGGGGACAGGGGAGCTCCTACGAGCAGTACTTC.

This sequence joins TRBV27 and TRBJ2-7; a weak D match, TRBD1 (5 bases). Trimming removed 10 bases at V and 1 base at J, with 20 bases between. This CDR3 has 15 amino acids. The V gene's germline CDR1 is MNHEY and CDR2 SMNVEV (reference sequence). The CDR3 reads CATAPWASGSYEQYF. CDR3 bases: TGTGCCACCGCCCCCTGGGCTTCAGGGTCCTACGAGCAGTACTTC.

V is TRBV7-2 and J is TRBJ1-2; D not resolved. The CDR3 totals 13 residues. Germline V gene lookup returns CDR1 SGHTA and CDR2 FQGNSA. V was cut by 1 base and J by 1 base, with 4 bases left in between. CDR3 loop: CASSLDGNYGYTF. The DNA for the CDR3 is TGTGCCAGCAGCTTAGACGGTAACTATGGCTACACCTTC.

The chain has TRBV28 and TRBJ1-4; a weak D match, TRBD1 (6 bases). V was trimmed by 2 bases and J by 4 bases, leaving 8 bases between them. Germline CDR1 reads MDHEN; CDR2 reads SYDVKM. The CDR3 has 14 amino acids. The CDR3 sequence is CASSLPGDNEKLFF. As DNA, the CDR3 is TGTGCCAGCAGTTTACCAGGGGATAATGAAAAACTGTTTTTT.

The gene calls are TRBV9 and TRBJ1-1; D uncertain. Germline-derived CDR1 and CDR2 are SGDLS and YYNGEE. V lost 0 bases, J lost 6 bases, and 9 bases lay in between. The CDR3 runs to 13 residues. As DNA, the CDR3 is TGTGCCAGCAGCGTAGTCGGGAGCGCTGAAGCTTTCTTT. It is translated as CASSVVGSAEAFF.

The chain carries TRBV7-2 and TRBJ2-2; TRBD2 aligns across 10 bases. V shed 2 bases, J shed 6 bases, and the junction held 6 bases outside the gene matches. This CDR3 contains 16 residues. Per germline, CDR1 SGHTA and CDR2 FQGNSA. This CDR3 is CASSLRPSGSSGELFF. In DNA form, the CDR3 reads TGTGCCAGCAGCTTACGTCCTAGCGGGAGCTCCGGGGAGCTGTTTTTT.

The chain recombines TRBV5-5 with TRBJ1-1; D is possibly TRBD1 (5 bases). Germline CDR1 is SGHKS and CDR2 is YYEKEE (reference sequence). The ends were cut back, 1 base at V and 1 base at J, with 11 bases in the middle. CDR3 length equals 15 residues. The CDR3 reads CASSLTGNTNTEAFF. In DNA, the CDR3 is TGTGCCAGCAGCTTGACAGGAAATACGAACACTGAAGCTTTCTTT.

The V and J genes are TRBV2 and TRBJ2-1; 12 bases map to TRBD2. The CDR3 spans 16 residues. J gave up 3 bases and V 5 bases, and 5 bases lay outside the gene matches. Germline V gene sequence: CDR1 SNHLY, CDR2 FYNNEI. This CDR3 reads CASSSRLAGDYNEQFF. As DNA, the CDR3 is TGTGCCAGCAGTTCCAGACTAGCGGGGGACTACAATGAGCAGTTCTTC.

The chain joins TRBV19 to TRBJ1-1; 8 positions match TRBD1. CDR1 and CDR2 (germline): LNHDA, SQIVND (reference sequence). V gave up 6 bases and J gave up 5 bases; unmatched junction bases: 5. CDR3 length equals 13 residues. The CDR3 reads CASSSDRETEAFF. The CDR3 DNA reads TGTGCCAGTAGCTCGGACAGGGAGACTGAAGCTTTCTTT. Looking up the rest from reference TRBV19 and TRBJ1-1 gives the full variable domain: DGGITQSPKYLFRKEGQNVTLSCEQNLNHDAMYWYRQDPGQGLRLIYYSQIVNDFQKGDIAEGYSVSREKKESFPLTVTSAQKNPTAFYLCASSSDRETEAFFGQGTRLTVV.

The CDR3 DNA is TGTGCCAGCAGACCTCGACTAGAAGGGACCTACGAGCAGTACTTC. This encodes CASRPRLEGTYEQYF. The gene calls are TRBV6-5 and TRBJ2-7; D may be TRBD2 (6 bases). Trimming removed 6 bases from V and 2 bases from J, with 17 bases in between. The length of the CDR3 is 15 residues. Per germline, CDR1 MNHEY and CDR2 SVGAGI.

The chain links TRBV28 to TRBJ1-6; 8 bases line up with TRBD1. The CDR3 has 16 amino acids. With V trimmed by 3 bases and J by 6 bases, 7 bases remained unmatched. From germline, CDR1 is MDHEN and CDR2 SYDVKM. The CDR3 protein is CASSFSGTGRNSPLHF. The CDR3 DNA reads as TGTGCCAGCAGTTTCTCCGGGACAGGCCGTAATTCACCCCTCCACTTT.

The chain employs TRBV29-1 and TRBJ2-5; the D gene is possibly TRBD1 (6 bases). The DNA end is more similar to TRBJ2-7, so the J call may be wrong. In germline, CDR1 is SQVTM, CDR2 ANQGSEA. CDR3 size: 14 residues. The CDR3 region is CSVVEQGSSYEQYF. DNA for the CDR3: TGCAGCGTTGTGGAACAGGGAAGCTCCTACGAGCAGTACTTC.